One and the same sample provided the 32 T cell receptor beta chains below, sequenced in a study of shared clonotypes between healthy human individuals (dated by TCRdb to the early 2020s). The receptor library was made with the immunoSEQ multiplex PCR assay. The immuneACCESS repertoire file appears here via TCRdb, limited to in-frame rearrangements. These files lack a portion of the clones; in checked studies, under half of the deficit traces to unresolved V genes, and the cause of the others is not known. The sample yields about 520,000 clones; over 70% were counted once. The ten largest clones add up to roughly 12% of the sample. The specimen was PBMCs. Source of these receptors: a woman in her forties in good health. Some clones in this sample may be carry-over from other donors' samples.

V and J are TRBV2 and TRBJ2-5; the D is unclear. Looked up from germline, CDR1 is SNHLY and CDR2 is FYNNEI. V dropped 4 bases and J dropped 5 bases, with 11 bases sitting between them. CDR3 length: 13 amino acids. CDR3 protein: CASSGVQLETQYF. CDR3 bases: TGTGCCAGCAGTGGGGTCCAATTGGAGACCCAGTACTTC.

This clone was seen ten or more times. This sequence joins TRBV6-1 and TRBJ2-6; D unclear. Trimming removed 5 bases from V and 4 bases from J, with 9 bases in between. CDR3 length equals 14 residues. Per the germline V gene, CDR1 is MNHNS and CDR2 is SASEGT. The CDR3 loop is CASSSFIGANVLTF. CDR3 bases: TGTGCCAGCAGTTCGTTTATCGGGGCCAACGTCCTGACTTTC.

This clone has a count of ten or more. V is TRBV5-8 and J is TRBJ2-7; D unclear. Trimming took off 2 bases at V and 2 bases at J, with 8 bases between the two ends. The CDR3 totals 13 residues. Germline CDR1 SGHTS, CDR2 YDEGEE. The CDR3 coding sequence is TGTGCCAGCAGCTTCGGGCGGACCTACGAGCAGTACTTC. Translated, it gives CASSFGRTYEQYF. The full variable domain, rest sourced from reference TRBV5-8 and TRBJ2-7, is EAGVTQSPTHLIKTRGQQATLRCSPISGHTSVYWYQQALGLGLQFLLWYDEGEERNRGNFPPRFSGRQFPNYSSELNVNALELEDSALYLCASSFGRTYEQYFGPGTRLTVT.

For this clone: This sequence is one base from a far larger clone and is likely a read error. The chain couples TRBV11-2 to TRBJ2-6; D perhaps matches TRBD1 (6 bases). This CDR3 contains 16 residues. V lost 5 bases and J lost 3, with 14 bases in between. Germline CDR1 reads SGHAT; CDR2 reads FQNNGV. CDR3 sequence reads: CASSLQGDIGANVLTF. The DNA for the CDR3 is TGTGCCAGCAGCCTACAGGGAGATATTGGGGCCAACGTCCTGACTTTC.

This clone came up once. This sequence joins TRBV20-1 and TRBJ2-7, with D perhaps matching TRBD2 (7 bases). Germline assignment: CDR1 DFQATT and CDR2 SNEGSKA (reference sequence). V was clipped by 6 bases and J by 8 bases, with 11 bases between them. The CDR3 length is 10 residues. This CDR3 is CSAGGAKQYF. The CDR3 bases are TGCAGTGCGGGGGGGGCCAAGCAGTACTTC.

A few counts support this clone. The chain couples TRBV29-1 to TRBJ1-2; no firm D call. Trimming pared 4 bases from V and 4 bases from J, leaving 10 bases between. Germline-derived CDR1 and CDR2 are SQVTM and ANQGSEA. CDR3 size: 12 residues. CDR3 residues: CSVGVGTYGYTF. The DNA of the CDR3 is TGCAGCGTTGGAGTGGGCACCTATGGCTACACCTTC.

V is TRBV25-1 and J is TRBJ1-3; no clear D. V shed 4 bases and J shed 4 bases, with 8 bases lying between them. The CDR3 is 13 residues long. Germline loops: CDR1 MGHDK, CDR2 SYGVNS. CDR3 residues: CASSGVTGNTIYF. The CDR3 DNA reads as TGTGCCAGCAGTGGGGTTACAGGAAACACCATATATTTT.

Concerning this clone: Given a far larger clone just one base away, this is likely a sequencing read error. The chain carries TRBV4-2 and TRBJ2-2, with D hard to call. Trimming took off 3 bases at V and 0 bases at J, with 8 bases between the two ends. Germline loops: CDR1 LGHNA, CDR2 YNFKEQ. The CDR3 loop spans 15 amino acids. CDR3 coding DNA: TGTGCCAGCAGCCAGGTCAACGCGAACACCGGGGAGCTGTTTTTT. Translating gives CASSQVNANTGELFF.

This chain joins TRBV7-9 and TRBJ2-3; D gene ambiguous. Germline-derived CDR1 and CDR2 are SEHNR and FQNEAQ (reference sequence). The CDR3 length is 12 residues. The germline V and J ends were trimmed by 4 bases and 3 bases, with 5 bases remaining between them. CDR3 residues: CASSYETDTQYF. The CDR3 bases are TGTGCCAGCAGCTACGAGACAGATACGCAGTATTTT.

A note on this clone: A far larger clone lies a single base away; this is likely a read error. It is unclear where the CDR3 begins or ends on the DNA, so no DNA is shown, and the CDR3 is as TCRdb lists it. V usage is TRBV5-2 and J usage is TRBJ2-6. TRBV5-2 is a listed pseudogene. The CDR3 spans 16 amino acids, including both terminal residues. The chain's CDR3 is CASSQEVGPGANVLTF.

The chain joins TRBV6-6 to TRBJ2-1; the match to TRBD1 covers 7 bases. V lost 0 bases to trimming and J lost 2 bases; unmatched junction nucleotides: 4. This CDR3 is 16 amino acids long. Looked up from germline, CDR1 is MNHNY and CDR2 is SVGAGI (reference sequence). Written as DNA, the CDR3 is TGTGCCAGCAGTTACTCGGGACAGACTACCTACAATGAGCAGTTCTTC. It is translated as CASSYSGQTTYNEQFF.

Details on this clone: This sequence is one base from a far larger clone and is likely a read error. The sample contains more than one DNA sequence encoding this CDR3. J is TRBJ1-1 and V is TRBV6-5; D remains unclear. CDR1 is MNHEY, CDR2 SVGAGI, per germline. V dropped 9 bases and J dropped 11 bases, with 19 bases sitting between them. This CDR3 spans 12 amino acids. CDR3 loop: CASRALPGRAFF. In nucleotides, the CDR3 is TGTGCCAGTAGAGCATTACCCGGCCGGGCTTTCTTT.

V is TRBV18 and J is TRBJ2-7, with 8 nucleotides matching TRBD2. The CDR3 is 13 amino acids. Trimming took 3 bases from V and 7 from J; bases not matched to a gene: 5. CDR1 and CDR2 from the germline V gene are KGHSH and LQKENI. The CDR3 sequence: CASSPAGGGEQYF. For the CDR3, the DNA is TGTGCCAGCTCACCGGCGGGAGGTGGTGAGCAGTACTTC.

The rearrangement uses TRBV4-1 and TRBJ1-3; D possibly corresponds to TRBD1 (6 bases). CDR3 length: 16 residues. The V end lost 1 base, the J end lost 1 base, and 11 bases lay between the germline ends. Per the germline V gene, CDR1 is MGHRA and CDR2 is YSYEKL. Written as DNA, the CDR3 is TGCGCCAGCAGCCAAGGTCATGGGACATCTGGAAACACCATATATTTT. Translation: CASSQGHGTSGNTIYF.

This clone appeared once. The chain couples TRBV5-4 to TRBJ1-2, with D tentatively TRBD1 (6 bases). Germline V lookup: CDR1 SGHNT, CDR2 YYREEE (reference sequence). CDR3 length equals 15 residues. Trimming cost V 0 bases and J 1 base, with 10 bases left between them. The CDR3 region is CASSLEQGGNYGYTF. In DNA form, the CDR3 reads TGTGCCAGCAGCTTGGAACAGGGAGGTAACTATGGCTACACCTTC.

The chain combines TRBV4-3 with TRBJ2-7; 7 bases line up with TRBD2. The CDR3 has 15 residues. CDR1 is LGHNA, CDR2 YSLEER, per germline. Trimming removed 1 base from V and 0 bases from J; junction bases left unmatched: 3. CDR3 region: CASSQVASGSYEQYF. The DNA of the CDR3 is TGCGCCAGCAGCCAAGTGGCTAGCGGCTCCTACGAGCAGTACTTC.

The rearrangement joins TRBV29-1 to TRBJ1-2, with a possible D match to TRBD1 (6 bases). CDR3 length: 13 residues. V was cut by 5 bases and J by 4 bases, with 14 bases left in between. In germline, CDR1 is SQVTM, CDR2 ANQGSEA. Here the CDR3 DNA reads TGCAGCGTTAGGGGGGGCTTCGGCTATGGCTACACCTTC. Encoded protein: CSVRGGFGYGYTF.

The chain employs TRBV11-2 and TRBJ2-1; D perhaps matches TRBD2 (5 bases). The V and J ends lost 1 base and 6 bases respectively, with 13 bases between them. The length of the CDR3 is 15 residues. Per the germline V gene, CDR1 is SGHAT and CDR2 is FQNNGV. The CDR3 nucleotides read TGTGCCAGCAGCTTAGGGGGAGTCCTGATCAATGAGCAGTTCTTC. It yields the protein CASSLGGVLINEQFF.

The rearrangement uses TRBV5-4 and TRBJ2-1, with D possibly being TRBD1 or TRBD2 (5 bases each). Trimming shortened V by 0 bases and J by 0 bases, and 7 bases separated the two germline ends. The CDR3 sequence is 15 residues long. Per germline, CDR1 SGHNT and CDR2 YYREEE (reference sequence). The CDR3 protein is CASSLAGPSYNEQFF. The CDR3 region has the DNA TGTGCCAGCAGCTTGGCGGGACCCTCCTACAATGAGCAGTTCTTC. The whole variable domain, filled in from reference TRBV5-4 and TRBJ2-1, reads ETGVTQSPTHLIKTRGQQVTLRCSSQSGHNTVSWYQQALGQGPQFIFQYYREEENGRGNFPPRFSGLQFPNYSSELNVNALELDDSALYLCASSLAGPSYNEQFFGPGTRLTVL.

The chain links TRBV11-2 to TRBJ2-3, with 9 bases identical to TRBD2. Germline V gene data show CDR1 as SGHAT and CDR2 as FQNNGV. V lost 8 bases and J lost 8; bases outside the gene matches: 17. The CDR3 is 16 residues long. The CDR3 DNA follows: TGTGCCAGCCAGAGGTCGCGGGAGGGCCGGTTTACTACGCAGTATTTT. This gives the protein CASQRSREGRFTTQYF.

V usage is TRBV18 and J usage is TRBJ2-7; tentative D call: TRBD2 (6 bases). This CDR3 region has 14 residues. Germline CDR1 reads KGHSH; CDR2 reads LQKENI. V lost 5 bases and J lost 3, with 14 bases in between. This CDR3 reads CASSIAVDVYEQYF. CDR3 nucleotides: TGTGCCAGCTCAATAGCGGTGGACGTCTACGAGCAGTACTTC.

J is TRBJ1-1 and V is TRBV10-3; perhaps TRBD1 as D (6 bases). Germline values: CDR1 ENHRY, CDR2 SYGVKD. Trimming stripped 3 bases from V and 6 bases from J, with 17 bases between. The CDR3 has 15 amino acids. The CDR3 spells CAISDPQRGWAEAFF. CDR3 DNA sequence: TGTGCCATCAGTGACCCCCAGAGGGGGTGGGCTGAAGCTTTCTTT.

The CDR3 bases are TGTGCCAGCAGTGAATCGCCTGTGGTAGCGGGGGCTTCCTACGAGCAGTACTTC. It codes for CASSESPVVAGASYEQYF. The chain combines TRBV6-1 with TRBJ2-7; 9 bases agree with TRBD2. The junction had 12 bases not matched to a gene; V was cut back by 2 bases and J by 1 base. In germline, CDR1 is MNHNS, CDR2 SASEGT. This CDR3 region has 18 residues.

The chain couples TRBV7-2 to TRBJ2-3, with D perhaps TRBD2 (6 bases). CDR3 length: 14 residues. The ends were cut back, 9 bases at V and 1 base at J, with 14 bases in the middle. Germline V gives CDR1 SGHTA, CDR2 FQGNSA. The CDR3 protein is CARGRPGGTDTQYF. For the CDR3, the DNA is TGTGCCAGGGGCCGCCCGGGAGGCACAGATACGCAGTATTTT.

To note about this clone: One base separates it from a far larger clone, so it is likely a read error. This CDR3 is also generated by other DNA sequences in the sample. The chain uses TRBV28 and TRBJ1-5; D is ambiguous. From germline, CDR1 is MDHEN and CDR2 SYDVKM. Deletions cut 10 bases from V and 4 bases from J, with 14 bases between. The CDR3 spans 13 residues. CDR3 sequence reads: CAIREGLNQPQHF. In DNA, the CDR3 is TGTGCCATACGGGAGGGCCTTAATCAGCCCCAGCATTTT.

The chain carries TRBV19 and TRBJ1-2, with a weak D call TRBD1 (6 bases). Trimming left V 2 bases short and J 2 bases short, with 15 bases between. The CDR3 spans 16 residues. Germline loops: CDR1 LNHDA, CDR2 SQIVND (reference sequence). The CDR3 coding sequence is TGTGCCAGTAGTATAAGCGGGACAATTCCAAACTATGGCTACACCTTC. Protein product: CASSISGTIPNYGYTF. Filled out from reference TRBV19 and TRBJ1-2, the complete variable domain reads DGGITQSPKYLFRKEGQNVTLSCEQNLNHDAMYWYRQDPGQGLRLIYYSQIVNDFQKGDIAEGYSVSREKKESFPLTVTSAQKNPTAFYLCASSISGTIPNYGYTFGSGTRLTVV.

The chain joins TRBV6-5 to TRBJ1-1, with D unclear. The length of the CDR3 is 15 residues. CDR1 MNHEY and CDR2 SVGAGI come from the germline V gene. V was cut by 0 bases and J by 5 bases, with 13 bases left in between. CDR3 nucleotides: TGTGCCAGCAGTTACTCCCTCCTACTAGGGACTGAAGCTTTCTTT. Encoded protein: CASSYSLLLGTEAFF.

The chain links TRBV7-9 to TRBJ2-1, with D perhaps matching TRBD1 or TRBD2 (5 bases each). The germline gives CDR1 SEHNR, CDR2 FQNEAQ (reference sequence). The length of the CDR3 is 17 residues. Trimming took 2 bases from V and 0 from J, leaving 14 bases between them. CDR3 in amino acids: CASSLSGRVSSYNEQFF. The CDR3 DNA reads TGTGCCAGCAGCTTATCGGGACGGGTAAGCTCCTACAATGAGCAGTTCTTC.

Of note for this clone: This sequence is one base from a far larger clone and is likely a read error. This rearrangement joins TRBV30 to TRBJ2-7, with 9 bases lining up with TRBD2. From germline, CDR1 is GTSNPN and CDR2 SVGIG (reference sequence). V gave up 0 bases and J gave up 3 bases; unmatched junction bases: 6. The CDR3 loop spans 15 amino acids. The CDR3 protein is CAWSVRRGGFYEQYF. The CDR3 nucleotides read TGTGCCTGGAGTGTACGGCGGGGGGGCTTCTACGAGCAGTACTTC.

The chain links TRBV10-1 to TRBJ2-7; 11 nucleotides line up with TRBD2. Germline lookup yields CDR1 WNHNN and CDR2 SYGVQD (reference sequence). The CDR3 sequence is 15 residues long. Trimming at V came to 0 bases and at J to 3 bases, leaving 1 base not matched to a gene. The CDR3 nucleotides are TGCGCCAGCAGTGAGTCCGGGACTAGCGGCTACGAGCAGTACTTC. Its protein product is CASSESGTSGYEQYF.

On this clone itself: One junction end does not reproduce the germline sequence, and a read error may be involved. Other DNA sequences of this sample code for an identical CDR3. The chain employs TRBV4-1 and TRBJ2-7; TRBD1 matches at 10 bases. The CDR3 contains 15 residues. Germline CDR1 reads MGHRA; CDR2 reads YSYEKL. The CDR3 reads CASSRAGQGSYEQYF. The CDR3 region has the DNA TGCGCCAGTAGCCGCGCGGGACAGGGGAGCTACGAGCAGTACTTC.

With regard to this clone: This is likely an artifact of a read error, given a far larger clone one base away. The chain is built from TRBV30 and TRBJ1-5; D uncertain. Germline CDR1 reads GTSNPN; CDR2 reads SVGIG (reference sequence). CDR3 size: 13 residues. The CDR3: CAWSVQSNQPKHF. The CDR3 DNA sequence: TGTGCCTGGAGTGTACAGAGCAATCAGCCCAAGCATTTT.